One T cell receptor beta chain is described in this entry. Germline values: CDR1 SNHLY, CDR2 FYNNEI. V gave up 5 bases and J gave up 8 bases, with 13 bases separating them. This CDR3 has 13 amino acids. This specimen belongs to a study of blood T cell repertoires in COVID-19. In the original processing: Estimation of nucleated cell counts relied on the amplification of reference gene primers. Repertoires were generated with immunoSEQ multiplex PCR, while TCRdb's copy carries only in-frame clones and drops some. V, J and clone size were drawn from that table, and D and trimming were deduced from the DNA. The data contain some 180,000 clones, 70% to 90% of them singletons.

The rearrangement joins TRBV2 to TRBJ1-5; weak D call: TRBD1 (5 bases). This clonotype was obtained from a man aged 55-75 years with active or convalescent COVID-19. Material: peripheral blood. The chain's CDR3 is CASSRTPREPQHF. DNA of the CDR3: TGTGCCAGCAGTAGGACACCCCGGGAGCCCCAGCATTTT.